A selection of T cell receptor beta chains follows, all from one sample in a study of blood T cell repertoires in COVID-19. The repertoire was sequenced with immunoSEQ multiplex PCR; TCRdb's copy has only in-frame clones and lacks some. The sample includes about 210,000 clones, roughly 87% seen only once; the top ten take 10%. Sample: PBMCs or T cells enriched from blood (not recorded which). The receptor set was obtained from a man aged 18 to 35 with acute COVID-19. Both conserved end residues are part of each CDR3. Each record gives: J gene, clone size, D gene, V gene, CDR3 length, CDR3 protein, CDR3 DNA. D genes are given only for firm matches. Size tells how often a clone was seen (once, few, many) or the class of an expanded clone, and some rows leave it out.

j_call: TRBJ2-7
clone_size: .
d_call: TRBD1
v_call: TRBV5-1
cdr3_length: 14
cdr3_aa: CASSLWDSSYEQYF
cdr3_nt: TGCGCCAGCAGCTTGTGGGACAGTTCCTACGAGCAGTACTTC

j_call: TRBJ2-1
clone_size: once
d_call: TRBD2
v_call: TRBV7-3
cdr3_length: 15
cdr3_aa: CASSLDGTSGRVPFF
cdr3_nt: TGTGCCAGCAGCTTGGACGGGACTAGCGGGAGAGTGCCGTTCTTC

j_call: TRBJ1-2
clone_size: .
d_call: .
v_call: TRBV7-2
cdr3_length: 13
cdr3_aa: CASSLTELYGYTF
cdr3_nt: TGTGCCAGCAGCTTAACAGAACTCTATGGCTACACCTTC

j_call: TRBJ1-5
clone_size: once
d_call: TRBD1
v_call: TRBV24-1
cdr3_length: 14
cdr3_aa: CATSVGDRDQPQHF
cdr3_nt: TGTGCCACCAGTGTCGGGGACAGGGATCAGCCCCAGCATTTT

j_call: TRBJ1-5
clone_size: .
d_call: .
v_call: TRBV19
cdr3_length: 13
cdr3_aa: CASSISSNQPQHF
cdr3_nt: TGTGCCAGTAGTATATCGAGCAATCAGCCCCAGCATTTT

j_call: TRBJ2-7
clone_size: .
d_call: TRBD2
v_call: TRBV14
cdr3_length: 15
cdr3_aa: CASSQGLAGTYEQYF
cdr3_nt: TGTGCCAGCAGCCAAGGCCTAGCGGGTACCTACGAGCAGTACTTC

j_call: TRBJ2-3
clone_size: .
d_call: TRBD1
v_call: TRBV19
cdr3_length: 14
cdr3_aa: CASSTGTGVDTQYF
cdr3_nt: TGTGCCAGTAGTACCGGGACAGGGGTAGATACGCAGTATTTT

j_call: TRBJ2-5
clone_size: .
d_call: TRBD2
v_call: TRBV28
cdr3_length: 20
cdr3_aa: CASSFTVRGLSSGSGETQYF
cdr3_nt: TGTGCCAGCAGTTTTACTGTCAGGGGACTTTCTAGCGGGAGTGGGGAGACCCAGTACTTC

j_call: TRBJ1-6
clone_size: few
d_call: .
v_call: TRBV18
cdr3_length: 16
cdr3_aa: CASSPMGPDTESPLHF
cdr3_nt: TGTGCCAGCTCACCTATGGGGCCGGACACAGAATCACCCCTCCACTTT

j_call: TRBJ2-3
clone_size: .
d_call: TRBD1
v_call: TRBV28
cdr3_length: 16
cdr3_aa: CASSGPGTGGKDTQYF
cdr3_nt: TGTGCCAGCAGCGGACCCGGGACAGGGGGCAAGGATACGCAGTATTTT

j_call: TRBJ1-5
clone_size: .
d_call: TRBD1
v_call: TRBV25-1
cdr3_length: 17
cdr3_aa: CASSDREGTAGNQPQHF
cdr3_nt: TGTGCCAGCAGTGACCGGGAAGGGACAGCCGGCAATCAGCCCCAGCATTTT

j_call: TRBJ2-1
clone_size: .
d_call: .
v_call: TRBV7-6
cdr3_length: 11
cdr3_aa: CASISGNEQFF
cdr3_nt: TGTGCCAGCATTTCGGGCAATGAGCAGTTCTTC

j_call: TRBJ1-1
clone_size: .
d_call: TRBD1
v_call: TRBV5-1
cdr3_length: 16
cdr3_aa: CASSLGTGDLDTEAFF
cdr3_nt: TGCGCCAGCAGCTTGGGGACAGGGGACCTTGACACTGAAGCTTTCTTT

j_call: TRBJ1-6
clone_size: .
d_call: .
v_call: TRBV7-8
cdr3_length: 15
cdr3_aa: CASSLESGRESPLHF
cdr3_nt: TGTGCCAGCAGCTTAGAATCGGGCCGGGAATCACCCCTCCACTTT